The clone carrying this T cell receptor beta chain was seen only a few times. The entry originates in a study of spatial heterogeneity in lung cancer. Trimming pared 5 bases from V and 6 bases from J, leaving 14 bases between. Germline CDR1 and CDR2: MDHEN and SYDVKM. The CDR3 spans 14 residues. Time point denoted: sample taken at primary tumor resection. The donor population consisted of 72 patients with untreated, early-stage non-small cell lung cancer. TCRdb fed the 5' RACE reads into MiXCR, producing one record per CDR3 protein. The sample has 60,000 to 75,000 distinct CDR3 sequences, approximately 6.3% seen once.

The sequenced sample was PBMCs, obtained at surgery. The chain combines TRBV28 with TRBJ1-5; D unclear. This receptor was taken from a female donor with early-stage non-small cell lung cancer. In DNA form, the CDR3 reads TGTGCCAGCAGTCTATCGGGTCTGGTTCAGCCCCAGCATTTT. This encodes CASSLSGLVQPQHF.